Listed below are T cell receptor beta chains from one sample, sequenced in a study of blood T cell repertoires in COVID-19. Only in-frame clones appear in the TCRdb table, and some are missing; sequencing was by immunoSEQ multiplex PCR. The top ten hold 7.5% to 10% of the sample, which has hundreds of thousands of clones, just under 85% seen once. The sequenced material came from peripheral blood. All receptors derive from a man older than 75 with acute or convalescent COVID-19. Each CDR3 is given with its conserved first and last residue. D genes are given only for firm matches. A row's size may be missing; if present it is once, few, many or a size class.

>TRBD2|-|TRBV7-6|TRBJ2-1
CASSPGGGIYNEQFF
TGTGCCAGCAGCCCCGGGGGAGGGATCTACAATGAGCAGTTCTTC
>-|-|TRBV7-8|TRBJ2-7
CASSPTAYEQYF
TGTGCCAGCAGCCCTACAGCTTACGAGCAGTACTTC
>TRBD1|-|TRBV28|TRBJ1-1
CASSPDRAWNTEAFF
TGTGCCAGCAGCCCTGACAGGGCCTGGAACACTGAAGCTTTCTTT
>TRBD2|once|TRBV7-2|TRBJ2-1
CASSWGLGPYNEQFF
TGTGCCAGCAGCTGGGGACTAGGTCCTTACAATGAGCAGTTCTTC
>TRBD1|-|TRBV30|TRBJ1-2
CAWSLGALQGNYGYTF
TGTGCCTGGAGTTTGGGAGCATTACAGGGGAACTATGGCTACACCTTC
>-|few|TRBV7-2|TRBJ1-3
CASSTIFGNTIYF
TGTGCCAGCAGTACTATCTTCGGGAACACCATATATTTT
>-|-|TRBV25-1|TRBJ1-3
CASSVVAGNTIYF
TGTGCCAGCAGTGTAGTAGCAGGAAACACCATATATTTT
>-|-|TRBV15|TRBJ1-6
CATRYILGSSPLHF
TGTGCCACCAGATATATCCTCGGTAGTTCACCCCTCCACTTT
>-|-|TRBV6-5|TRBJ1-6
CASMIREGSPLHF
TGTGCCAGCATGATCAGGGAAGGATCACCCCTCCACTTT
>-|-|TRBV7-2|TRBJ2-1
CASSPQGPYRASYNEQFF
TGTGCCAGCAGCCCGCAGGGCCCATATCGGGCTTCCTACAATGAGCAGTTCTTC
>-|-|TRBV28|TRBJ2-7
CAPSRGRHHEQYF
TGTGCCCCCTCGCGAGGTCGCCACCACGAGCAGTACTTC
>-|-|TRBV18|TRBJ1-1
CASSPPGGLGNTEAFF
TGTGCCAGCTCACCACCGGGGGGGCTAGGGAACACTGAAGCTTTCTTT
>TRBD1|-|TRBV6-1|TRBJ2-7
CASSERKPRDRSYEQYF
TGTGCCAGCAGTGAACGTAAGCCCCGGGACAGATCCTACGAGCAGTACTTC
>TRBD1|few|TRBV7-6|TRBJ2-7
CASSPWTGQTYEQYF
TGTGCCAGCAGCCCATGGACAGGGCAGACCTACGAGCAGTACTTC